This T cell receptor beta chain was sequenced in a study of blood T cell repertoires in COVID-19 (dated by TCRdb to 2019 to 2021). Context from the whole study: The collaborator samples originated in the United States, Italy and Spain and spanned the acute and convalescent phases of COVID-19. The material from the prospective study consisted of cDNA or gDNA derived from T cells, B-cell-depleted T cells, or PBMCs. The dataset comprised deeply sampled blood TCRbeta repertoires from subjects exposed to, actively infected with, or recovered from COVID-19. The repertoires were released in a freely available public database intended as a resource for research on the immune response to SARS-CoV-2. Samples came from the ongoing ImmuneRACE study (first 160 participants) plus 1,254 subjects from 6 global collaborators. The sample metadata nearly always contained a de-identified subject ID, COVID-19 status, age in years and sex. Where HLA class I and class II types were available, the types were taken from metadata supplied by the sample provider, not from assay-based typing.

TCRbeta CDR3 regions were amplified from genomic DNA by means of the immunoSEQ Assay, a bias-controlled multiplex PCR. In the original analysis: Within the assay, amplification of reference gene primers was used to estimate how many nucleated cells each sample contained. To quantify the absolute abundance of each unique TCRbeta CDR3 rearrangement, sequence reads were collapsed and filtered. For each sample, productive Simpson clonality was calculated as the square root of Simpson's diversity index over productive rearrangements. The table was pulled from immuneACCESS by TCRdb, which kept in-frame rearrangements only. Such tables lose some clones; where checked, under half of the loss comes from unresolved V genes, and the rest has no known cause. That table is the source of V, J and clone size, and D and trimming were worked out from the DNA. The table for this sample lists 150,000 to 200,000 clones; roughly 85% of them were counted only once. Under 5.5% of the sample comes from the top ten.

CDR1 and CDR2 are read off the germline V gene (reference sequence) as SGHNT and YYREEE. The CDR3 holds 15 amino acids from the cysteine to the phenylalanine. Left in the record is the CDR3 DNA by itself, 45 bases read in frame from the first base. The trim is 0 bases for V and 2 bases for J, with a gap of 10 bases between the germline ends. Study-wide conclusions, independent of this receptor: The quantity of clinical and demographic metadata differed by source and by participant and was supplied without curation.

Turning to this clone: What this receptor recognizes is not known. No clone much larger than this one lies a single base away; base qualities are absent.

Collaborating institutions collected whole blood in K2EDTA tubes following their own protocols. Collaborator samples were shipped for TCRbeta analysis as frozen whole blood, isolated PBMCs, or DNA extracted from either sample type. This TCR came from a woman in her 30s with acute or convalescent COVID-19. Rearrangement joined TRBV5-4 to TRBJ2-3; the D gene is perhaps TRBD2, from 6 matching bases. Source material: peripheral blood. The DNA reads TGTGCCAGCAGCTTGGCCGGGACTTACACAGATACGCAGTATTTT. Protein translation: CASSLAGTYTDTQYF.